This TCR beta chain was observed in a study of blood T cell repertoires in COVID-19 (dated by TCRdb to the early 2020s). With regard to the full study: Samples from collaborators originated in the United States, Italy and Spain and spanned both the acute and convalescent phases of COVID-19. Where available, HLA class I and class II types were taken from metadata supplied by the sample provider and were not determined by assay-based typing. The prospective study material was composed of cDNA or gDNA derived from T cells, B-cell-depleted T cells, or PBMCs. A de-identified subject ID, COVID-19 status, age in years and sex were almost always included in the sample metadata. Subjects who had been exposed to COVID-19, were actively infected with it, or had recovered from it provided the deeply sampled blood TCRbeta repertoires that made up the dataset. The repertoires were made available in a free public database intended to serve as a resource for research on the immune response to SARS-CoV-2. Samples came from the ongoing ImmuneRACE study (first 160 participants) plus 1,254 subjects from 6 global collaborators. Study-wide findings and limitations: How much clinical and demographic metadata was included differed by source and by participant, and the metadata was provided uncurated.

TCRbeta CDR3 regions were amplified from genomic DNA by means of the immunoSEQ Assay, a bias-controlled multiplex PCR. On the study's bioinformatics: Nucleated cell counts per sample were estimated from amplification of reference gene primers within the assay. To quantify the absolute abundance of each unique TCRbeta CDR3 rearrangement, sequence reads were collapsed and filtered. For each sample, productive Simpson clonality was calculated as the square root of Simpson's diversity index over productive rearrangements. The table comes from immuneACCESS by way of TCRdb, which keeps in-frame sequences with V and J called. Part of the clones is missing from these tables; in studies checked, under half for an unresolved V gene and the rest for unknown reasons. D and trimming were read from the DNA, whereas the V and J calls and clone size are those reported in that table. This sample gives 98,000 or so clones in total; 70% to 85% of them show up just once. Of the sample, less than 2% falls within the top ten clones.

Collaborating institutions collected whole blood in K2EDTA tubes following their own protocols. For TCRbeta analysis, collaborators shipped samples as frozen whole blood, isolated PBMCs, or DNA extracted from either of those sample types. With regard to this clone: Its antigen specificity is not known. No much larger clone is present one base from it, and per-base qualities are unavailable.

As encoded in the germline V gene, CDR1 is SQVTM while CDR2 is ANQGSEA. Trimming takes 4 bases off V and 6 bases off J; junction bases not matched to a gene: 11. The CDR3 starts with the cysteine, ends with the phenylalanine, and has 14 residues. The read is trimmed to its CDR3 DNA, 42 bases read in frame from base 1. This sequence was found in a woman aged 40 to 50 with acute or convalescent COVID-19. The sequencing input was peripheral blood. This chain is built from TRBV29-1 and TRBJ2-5; TRBD1 lines up with 7 middle nucleotides. The CDR3: CSVVEGARPKTQYF. The sequenced DNA is TGCAGCGTTGTTGAGGGGGCACGTCCAAAGACCCAGTACTTC.